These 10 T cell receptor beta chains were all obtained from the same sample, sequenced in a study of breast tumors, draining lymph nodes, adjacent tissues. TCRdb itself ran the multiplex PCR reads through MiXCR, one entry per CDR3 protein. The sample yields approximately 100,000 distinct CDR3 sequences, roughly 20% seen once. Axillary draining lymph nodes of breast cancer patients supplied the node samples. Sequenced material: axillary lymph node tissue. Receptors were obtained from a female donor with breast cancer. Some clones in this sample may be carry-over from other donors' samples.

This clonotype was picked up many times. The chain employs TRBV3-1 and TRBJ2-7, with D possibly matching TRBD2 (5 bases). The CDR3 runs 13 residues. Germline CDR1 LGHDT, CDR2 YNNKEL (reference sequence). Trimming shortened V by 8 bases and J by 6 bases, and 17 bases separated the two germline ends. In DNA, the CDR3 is TGTGCCAGCTCGGGGAACGGTTTGGGCGAGCAGTACTTC. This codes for CASSGNGLGEQYF.

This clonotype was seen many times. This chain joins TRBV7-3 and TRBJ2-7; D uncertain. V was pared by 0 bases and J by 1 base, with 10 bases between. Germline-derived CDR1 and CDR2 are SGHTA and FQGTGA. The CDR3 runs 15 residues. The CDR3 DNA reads TGTGCCAGCAGCTTAACGGCAGGCCCTTCCTACGAGCAGTACTTC. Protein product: CASSLTAGPSYEQYF.

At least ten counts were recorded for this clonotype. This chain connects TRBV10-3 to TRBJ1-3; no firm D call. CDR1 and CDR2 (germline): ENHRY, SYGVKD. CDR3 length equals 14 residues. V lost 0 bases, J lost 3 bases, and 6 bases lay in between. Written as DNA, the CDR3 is TGTGCCATCAGTGAGTCTGTTTTTGGAAACACCATATATTTT. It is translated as CAISESVFGNTIYF.

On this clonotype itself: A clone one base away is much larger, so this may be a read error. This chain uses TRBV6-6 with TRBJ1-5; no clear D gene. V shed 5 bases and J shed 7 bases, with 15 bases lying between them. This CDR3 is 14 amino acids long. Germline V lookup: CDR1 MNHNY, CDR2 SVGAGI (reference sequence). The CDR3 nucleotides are TGTGCCAGCAGTAGGATAGGGCTAGGACAGCCCCAGCATTTT. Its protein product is CASSRIGLGQPQHF.

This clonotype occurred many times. CDR3 amino acids: CATSSHRASNQPQHF. In nucleotides, the CDR3 is TGTGCCACCAGCAGTCACCGGGCTAGCAATCAGCCCCAGCATTTT. V is TRBV15 and J is TRBJ1-5; D ambiguous. V lost 3 bases, J lost 0 bases, and 9 bases lay in between. The germline CDR1 and CDR2 sequences are LNHNV and YYDKDF (reference sequence). The CDR3 is 15 residues long.

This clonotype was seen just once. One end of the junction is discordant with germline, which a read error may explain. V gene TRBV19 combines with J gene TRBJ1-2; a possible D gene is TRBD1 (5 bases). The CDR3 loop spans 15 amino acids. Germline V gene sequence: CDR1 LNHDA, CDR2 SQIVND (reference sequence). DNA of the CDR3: TGTGCTAGTAGCCAGGGAGGGACGGGTGACTATGGCTACACCTTC. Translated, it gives CASSQGGTGDYGYTF.

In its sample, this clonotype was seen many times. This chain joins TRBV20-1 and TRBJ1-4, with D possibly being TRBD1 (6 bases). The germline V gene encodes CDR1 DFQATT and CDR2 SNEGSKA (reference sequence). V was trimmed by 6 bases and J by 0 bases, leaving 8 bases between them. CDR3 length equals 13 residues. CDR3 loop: CSARDTTNEKLFF. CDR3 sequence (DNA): TGCAGTGCCAGGGACACAACTAATGAAAAACTGTTTTTT.

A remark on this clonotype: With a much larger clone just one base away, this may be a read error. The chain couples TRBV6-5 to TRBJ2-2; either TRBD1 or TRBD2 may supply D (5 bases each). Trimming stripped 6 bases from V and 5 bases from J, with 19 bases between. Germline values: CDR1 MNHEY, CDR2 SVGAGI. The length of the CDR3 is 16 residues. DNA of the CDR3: TGTGCCAGCAGACCCGGGGCAGAGGTGTTAACCGGGGAGCTGTTTTTT. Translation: CASRPGAEVLTGELFF.

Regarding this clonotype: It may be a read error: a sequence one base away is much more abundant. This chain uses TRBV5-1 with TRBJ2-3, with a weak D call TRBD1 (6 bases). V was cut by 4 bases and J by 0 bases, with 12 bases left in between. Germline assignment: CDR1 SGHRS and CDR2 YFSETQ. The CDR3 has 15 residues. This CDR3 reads CASSSLGASTDTQYF. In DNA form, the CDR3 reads TGCGCCAGCAGCAGCCTGGGGGCCAGCACAGATACGCAGTATTTT.

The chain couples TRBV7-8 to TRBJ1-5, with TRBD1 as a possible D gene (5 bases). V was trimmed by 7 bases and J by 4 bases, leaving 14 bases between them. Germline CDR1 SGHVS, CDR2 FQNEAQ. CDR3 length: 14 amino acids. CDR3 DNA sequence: TGTGCCAGCAAGCTTGGGGCAGCTAATCAGCCCCAGCATTTT. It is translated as CASKLGAANQPQHF.